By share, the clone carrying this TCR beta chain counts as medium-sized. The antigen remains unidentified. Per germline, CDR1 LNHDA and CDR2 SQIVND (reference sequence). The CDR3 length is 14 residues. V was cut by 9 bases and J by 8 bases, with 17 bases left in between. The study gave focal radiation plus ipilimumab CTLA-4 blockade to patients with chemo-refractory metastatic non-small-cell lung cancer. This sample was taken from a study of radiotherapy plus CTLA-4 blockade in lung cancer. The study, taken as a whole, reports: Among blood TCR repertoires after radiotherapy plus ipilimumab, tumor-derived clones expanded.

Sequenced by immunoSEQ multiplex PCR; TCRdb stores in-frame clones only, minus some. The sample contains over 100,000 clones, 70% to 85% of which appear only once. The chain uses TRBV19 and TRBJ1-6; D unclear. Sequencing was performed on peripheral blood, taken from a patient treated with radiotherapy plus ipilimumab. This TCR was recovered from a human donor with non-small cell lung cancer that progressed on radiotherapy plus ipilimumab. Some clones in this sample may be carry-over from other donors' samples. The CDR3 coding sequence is TGTGCCAGCCGCCCCCCGGGCAGCTATTCACCCCTCCACTTT. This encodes CASRPPGSYSPLHF.